One and the same sample provided the 30 T cell receptor beta chains below, sequenced in a study of regulatory T cells in long-lasting Graves disease. Building the TCR beta libraries relied on iRepertoire HTBI primers, and CDR3 regions underwent Arm-PCR. TCRdb independently ran MiXCR on the multiplex PCR reads; one entry per CDR3 protein. The data show 300,000 to 350,000 distinct CDR3 sequences, about 20% seen once. Sample time point: persistent/refractory GD, antithyroid drugs over 5 years with positive TRAb. The TCR library was made from RNA that had been extracted from PBMCs in TRIzol. Sample: peripheral blood mononuclear cells (PBMCs), taken when the disease was refractory, from a patient treated with antithyroid drugs. The receptors shown here come from a female donor with Graves disease.

This clonotype was detected only once. The chain couples TRBV9 to TRBJ2-2; no firm D call. The CDR3 is made up of 12 amino acids. V lost 4 bases and J lost 4, with 5 bases in between. Germline V gene lookup returns CDR1 SGDLS and CDR2 YYNGEE. CDR3 bases: TGTGCCAGCAGCAAGGTCACCGGGGAGCTGTTTTTT. This codes for CASSKVTGELFF.

The rearrangement uses TRBV7-6 and TRBJ2-3; D ambiguous. Trimming left V 2 bases short and J 3 bases short, with 9 bases between. Germline CDR1 and CDR2: SGHVS and FNYEAQ. The CDR3 has 14 residues. CDR3 nucleotides: TGTGCCAGCAGCTTATGGTCAGAGACAGATACGCAGTATTTT. Translating gives CASSLWSETDTQYF.

This clonotype appeared many times. V usage is TRBV3-1 and J usage is TRBJ1-2; a possible D gene is TRBD1 (5 bases). The CDR3 loop spans 15 amino acids. CDR1 and CDR2 (germline): LGHDT, YNNKEL (reference sequence). Trimming left V 0 bases short and J 6 bases short, with 14 bases between. Written as DNA, the CDR3 is TGTGCCAGCAGCCAAGAAAAGGGGACTGCAAATGGCTACACCTTC. It specifies CASSQEKGTANGYTF.

In the case of this clonotype: A much larger clone differs by one base, so this may be a read error. V gene TRBV28 combines with J gene TRBJ2-7; perhaps TRBD1 as D (6 bases). Germline CDR1 is MDHEN and CDR2 is SYDVKM. The CDR3 loop spans 12 amino acids. In DNA form, the CDR3 reads TGTGCCAGCAGTTCAACAGGGTCCGAGCAGTGCTTC. Encoded protein: CASSSTGSEQCF.

Many counts were recorded for this clonotype. V is TRBV28 and J is TRBJ2-6; D is uncertain. Per the germline V gene, CDR1 is MDHEN and CDR2 is SYDVKM. V was pared by 6 bases and J by 0 bases, with 9 bases between. CDR3 length equals 15 residues. The CDR3 loop is CASRSESSGANVLTF. The CDR3 nucleotides read TGTGCCAGCAGGTCCGAGAGCTCTGGGGCCAACGTCCTGACTTTC.

This clonotype was observed at least ten times. The rearrangement joins TRBV11-2 to TRBJ2-7; D is undetermined. The germline V and J ends were trimmed by 1 base and 3 bases, with 4 bases remaining between them. The germline CDR1 and CDR2 sequences are SGHAT and FQNNGV. The CDR3 totals 12 residues. CDR3 in amino acids: CASSLGHYEQYF. The DNA of the CDR3 is TGTGCCAGCAGCTTAGGGCACTACGAGCAGTACTTC.

This clonotype occurred many times. The J gene is TRBJ2-1, the V gene TRBV11-2; 8 bases are a match to TRBD1. The germline V gene has CDR1 SGHAT and CDR2 FQNNGV. J lost 7 bases, V lost 2 bases, and 7 bases had no gene match. This CDR3 is 15 amino acids long. CDR3 amino acids: CASSLRTGTLNEQFF. The CDR3 coding sequence is TGTGCCAGCAGCTTAAGGACAGGGACCCTAAATGAGCAGTTCTTC.

This clonotype has a handful of counts. The gene calls are TRBV7-2 and TRBJ2-5; no clear D. This CDR3 has 14 amino acids. In germline, CDR1 is SGHTA, CDR2 FQGNSA. The V gene lost 2 bases and the J gene lost 3 bases, with 10 bases spanning the gap. In DNA, the CDR3 is TGTGCCAGCAGCTTAATGAAGGGTAAAGAGACCCAGTACTTC. The encoded protein is CASSLMKGKETQYF.

This chain joins TRBV19 and TRBJ1-2; D remains ambiguous. V lost 5 bases and J 1 base, leaving 14 bases between the germline ends. The CDR3 covers 15 residues. CDR1 and CDR2 (germline): LNHDA, SQIVND (reference sequence). The CDR3 sequence is CASSGSGVGNYGYTF. CDR3 DNA sequence: TGTGCCAGTAGTGGGAGTGGGGTCGGTAACTATGGCTACACCTTC.

This clonotype turned up a few times. The chain carries TRBV19 and TRBJ1-5, with TRBD1 matching over 10 bases. Germline V gives CDR1 LNHDA, CDR2 SQIVND (reference sequence). Trimming removed 7 bases from V and 6 bases from J; junction bases left unmatched: 15. CDR3 size: 17 residues. The CDR3 spells CASTGSLGTGVIQPQHF. The DNA of the CDR3 is TGTGCCAGTACCGGAAGCCTCGGGACAGGGGTAATTCAGCCCCAGCATTTT.

V is TRBV5-1 and J is TRBJ2-2; a possible D gene is TRBD1 (6 bases). Germline values: CDR1 SGHRS, CDR2 YFSETQ. V was trimmed by 1 base and J by 3 bases, leaving 10 bases between them. This CDR3 comprises 15 residues. The CDR3 DNA follows: TGCGCCAGCAGCTTGCAGGGGCCCGACACCGGGGAGCTGTTTTTT. Translated, it gives CASSLQGPDTGELFF.

The chain couples TRBV4-1 to TRBJ1-1, with 7 positions matching TRBD1. The CDR3 totals 15 residues. Germline V gives CDR1 MGHRA, CDR2 YSYEKL. The V segment lost 2 bases and the J segment 7 bases; nucleotides outside the gene matches: 10. The CDR3 bases are TGCGCCAGCAGCCAACTACCGGGACAGCATGTTGAAGCTTTCTTT. Amino acid sequence: CASSQLPGQHVEAFF.

For this clonotype: The junction departs from germline at one end; a sequencing error may be responsible. The chain is built from TRBV9 and TRBJ2-2; TRBD1 matches at 7 bases. This CDR3 has 15 residues. Germline V gives CDR1 SGDLS, CDR2 YYNGEE. The CDR3 sequence: CASSVAQGNPGELFF. The CDR3, as DNA: TGTGCCAGCAGCGTAGCACAGGGGAACCCCGGGGAGCTGTTTTTT.

A remark on this clonotype: A much larger clone lies a single base off, so this may be a read error. The rearrangement uses TRBV6-1 and TRBJ2-5; D gene uncertain. Germline V CDR1 and CDR2: MNHNS, SASEGT. The CDR3 runs 15 residues. The CDR3 DNA follows: TGTGCCGGCAGCCACCGTGGGTGGTACCAAGAGACCCAGTACTTC. Translation: CAGSHRGWYQETQYF.

J is TRBJ2-7 and V is TRBV6-7, with D uncertain. TRBV6-7 is an ORF, with its function uncertain. V lost 0 bases, J lost 3 bases, and 15 bases lay in between. The CDR3 has 16 residues. The CDR3 DNA is TGTGCCAGCAGTTACTCACCTACGGTTGGCGACTACGAGCAGTACTTC. Translated: CASSYSPTVGDYEQYF.

This clonotype occurred a few times. The chain couples TRBV9 to TRBJ1-1, with 7 bases that match TRBD1. In germline, CDR1 is SGDLS, CDR2 YYNGEE. J lost 4 bases, V lost 3 bases, and 6 bases had no gene match. There are 14 residues in the CDR3. In DNA form, the CDR3 reads TGTGCCAGCAGCGCCGGGACAGCTATCACTGAAGCTTTCTTT. As protein: CASSAGTAITEAFF. Full variable domain (remainder filled in from reference TRBV9 and TRBJ1-1): DSGVTQTPKHLITATGQRVTLRCSPRSGDLSVYWYQQSLDQGLQFLIQYYNGEERAKGNILERFSAQQFPDLHSELNLSSLELGDSALYFCASSAGTAITEAFFGQGTRLTVV.

This clonotype occurred many times. This chain joins TRBV6-1 and TRBJ1-2, with 8 bases that match TRBD1. This CDR3 is 17 amino acids long. Trimming took 6 bases from V and 4 from J; bases not matched to a gene: 16. CDR1 is MNHNS and CDR2 is SASEGT in the germline V gene. CDR3 region: CASSSGDRGLLSYGYTF. The CDR3 nucleotides read TGTGCCAGCAGCTCGGGAGACAGGGGTCTCCTCAGCTATGGCTACACCTTC.

Many counts were recorded for this clonotype. The chain carries TRBV2 and TRBJ2-5; D is unclear. The CDR3 is 12 residues long. Germline V gene sequence: CDR1 SNHLY, CDR2 FYNNEI. Trimming removed 7 bases at V and 1 base at J, with 7 bases between. CDR3 protein: CASMAFQETQYF. The CDR3 DNA reads as TGTGCCAGCATGGCCTTCCAAGAGACCCAGTACTTC.

Only a few counts were recorded for this clonotype. Just one base apart from a much larger clone, this may be a read error. The V and J genes are TRBV6-2 or TRBV6-3 and TRBJ1-6; D ambiguous. Looked up from germline, CDR1 is MNHEY and CDR2 is SVGEGT. The CDR3 consists of 13 residues. V shed 5 bases and J shed 8 bases, with 10 bases lying between them. The CDR3 here is CASSDRSDSPLHF. The CDR3 DNA reads TGTGCCAGCAGTGACCGATCGGATTCACCCCTCCACTTT.

This clonotype has just a few counts. This rearrangement joins TRBV7-6 to TRBJ1-3; tentative D call: TRBD1 (5 bases). The CDR3 has 18 amino acids. V lost 3 bases to trimming and J lost 0 bases, with 18 bases between them. CDR1 and CDR2 from the germline V gene are SGHVS and FNYEAQ. DNA of the CDR3: TGTGCCAGCAGCTTGGGGGAATGGGGACCCAGCTCTGGAAACACCATATATTTT. It encodes CASSLGEWGPSSGNTIYF.

This chain joins TRBV20-1 and TRBJ2-1; 11 bases are shared with TRBD2. The CDR3 has 14 residues. Germline V gene lookup returns CDR1 DFQATT and CDR2 SNEGSKA (reference sequence). With 5 bases clipped from V and 6 bases from J, the junction kept 6 bases outside the gene matches. Here the CDR3 reads CSAVLAGGGNEQFF. DNA of the CDR3: TGCAGTGCTGTTCTAGCGGGAGGAGGCAATGAGCAGTTCTTC.

This clonotype was counted ten times or more. The chain links TRBV2 to TRBJ1-4; D possibly corresponds to TRBD1 (5 bases). The CDR3 contains 13 residues. Germline values: CDR1 SNHLY, CDR2 FYNNEI. Trimming shortened V by 5 bases and J by 5 bases, and 9 bases separated the two germline ends. For the CDR3, the DNA is TGTGCCAGCAGTAGGGGAAGGAATGAAAAACTGTTTTTT. Translation: CASSRGRNEKLFF.

This clonotype occurred a few times. The CDR3 reads CASTIPHSGGTDTQYF. The CDR3 DNA reads as TGTGCCAGCACCATTCCCCACAGCGGGGGTACAGATACGCAGTATTTT. The chain couples TRBV7-2 to TRBJ2-3; 8 bases are a match to TRBD2. Trimming removed 7 bases from V and 3 bases from J; junction bases left unmatched: 12. CDR3 length equals 16 residues. Germline lookup yields CDR1 SGHTA and CDR2 FQGNSA.

In this sample, this clonotype turned up many times. The chain carries TRBV6-1 and TRBJ1-6; TRBD1 matches at 8 bases. The CDR3 sequence is 16 residues long. V shed 5 bases and J 0 bases; nucleotides not matched to a gene: 3. Germline CDR1 reads MNHNS; CDR2 reads SASEGT. The CDR3 nucleotides are TGTGCCAGCAGTCGACAGGGGAGCTCCTATAATTCACCCCTCCACTTT. Translated: CASSRQGSSYNSPLHF.

The sample holds many counts of this clonotype. The chain is built from TRBV7-2 and TRBJ1-2; D may be TRBD1 (5 bases). The CDR3 totals 14 residues. Trimming removed 5 bases from V and 0 bases from J, with 10 bases in between. In germline, CDR1 is SGHTA, CDR2 FQGNSA. In DNA form, the CDR3 reads TGTGCCAGCAGCCTCCGGGGCACTAACTATGGCTACACCTTC. Translation gives CASSLRGTNYGYTF.

V and J are TRBV4-1 and TRBJ2-7; 11 positions match TRBD1. The V and J ends lost 3 bases and 3 bases, in that order; junction bases with no gene match: 4. The CDR3 totals 15 residues. Per the germline V gene, CDR1 is MGHRA and CDR2 is YSYEKL. CDR3 loop: CASSHGTGGYYEQYF. The CDR3 DNA is TGCGCCAGCAGCCACGGGACAGGGGGATACTACGAGCAGTACTTC.

Ten or more counts support this clonotype. This chain joins TRBV18 and TRBJ1-1, with D unresolved. CDR3 length: 13 amino acids. The V gene lost 4 bases and the J gene lost 3 bases, with 9 bases spanning the gap. The V gene's germline CDR1 is KGHSH and CDR2 LQKENI. The CDR3 sequence is CASSLHIDTEAFF. The CDR3 DNA sequence: TGTGCCAGCTCACTACACATCGACACTGAAGCTTTCTTT. Drawing the rest from reference TRBV18 and TRBJ1-1, the complete variable domain is NAGVMQNPRHLVRRRGQEARLRCSPMKGHSHVYWYRQLPEEGLKFMVYLQKENIIDESGMPKERFSAEFPKEGPSILRIQQVVRGDSAAYFCASSLHIDTEAFFGQGTRLTVV.

This chain connects TRBV3-1 to TRBJ1-1; maybe TRBD1 (5 bases). The CDR3 sequence is 15 residues long. Germline values: CDR1 LGHDT, CDR2 YNNKEL (reference sequence). V gave up 6 bases and J gave up 7 bases, with 21 bases separating them. The CDR3 nucleotides read TGTGCCAGCAGTCCGGAGAGGGGCGCGAGTGATGAAGCTTTCTTT. It translates to CASSPERGASDEAFF.

The sample holds a few counts of this clonotype. The chain is built from TRBV7-6 and TRBJ2-7; TRBD2 matches 11 bases. Trimming at V came to 4 bases and at J to 2 bases, leaving 13 bases not matched to a gene. Per the germline V gene, CDR1 is SGHVS and CDR2 is FNYEAQ. The CDR3 sequence is 18 residues long. The CDR3 here is CASSSIAGGPSLPYEQYF. In DNA, the CDR3 is TGTGCCAGCAGCTCCATAGCGGGAGGGCCCTCCCTCCCCTACGAGCAGTACTTC.

As to this clonotype: A much bigger clone sits one base away, suggesting this may be a read error. This rearrangement joins TRBV27 to TRBJ1-5; D gene unclear. This CDR3 is 13 amino acids long. Germline CDR1 is MNHEY and CDR2 is SMNVEV (reference sequence). V lost 8 bases, J lost 6 bases, and 14 bases lay in between. This CDR3 reads CASGFSTSQPQHF. For the CDR3, the DNA is TGTGCCAGCGGGTTTTCGACCTCTCAGCCCCAGCATTTT.